This section outlines one T cell receptor beta chain sequence together with its context. Its antigen is unidentified. Sequencing used immunoSEQ multiplex PCR; TCRdb keeps in-frame clones, though not all of them. The sample gives about 100,000 clones, roughly 90% of which show up once; 0.79% is in the top ten. Autoimmune disease history or systemic immunosuppression barred patients. The study sampled blood at baseline, cycle 4 day 1, and cycle 7 day 1. This entry belongs to a study of OX40 agonist ivuxolimab in advanced cancers. General study findings and limits: Expanded peripheral T cells had an undetermined antigen specificity. At doses 0.1 to 3.0 mg/kg, CD4+ and CD8+ clones expanded.

The CDR3 is made up of 15 amino acids. With V trimmed by 6 bases and J by 6 bases, 10 bases remained unmatched. Germline lookup yields CDR1 MDHEN and CDR2 SYDVKM. Sample: CD4+ or CD8+ T cells sorted from blood, taken in a trial of the OX40 agonist ivuxolimab. V gene TRBV28 combines with J gene TRBJ2-3, with 9 bases aligning to TRBD1. The TCR originated in an adult with an advanced solid tumor such as melanoma, head and neck, liver or kidney cancer. CDR3 bases: TGTGCCAGCAGCTTTCCGGGACAGGGCCGGGATACGCAGTATTTT. It encodes CASSFPGQGRDTQYF.